This TCR beta chain stems from a study of control samples from healthy donors and cancer patients. The CDR3 runs to 12 residues. V was shortened by 1 base and J by 9 bases, with 8 bases between the two germline ends. The germline gives CDR1 SEHNR, CDR2 FQNEAQ (reference sequence). Using immunoSEQ multiplex PCR, the repertoire was profiled, and TCRdb retains in-frame clones only, with some absent. The sample shows some 160,000 clones, around nine tenths of them seen only once. The clonotype comes from a woman in her 30s in good health. V usage is TRBV7-9 and J usage is TRBJ2-3; D gene ambiguous. Sequenced: blood. The CDR3 nucleotides read TGTGCCAGCAGCTTAGAGGGCCCCACGCAGTATTTT. It translates to CASSLEGPTQYF.